One and the same sample provided the 32 T cell receptor beta chains below, sequenced in a study of blood T cell repertoires in COVID-19. The repertoire was sequenced with immunoSEQ multiplex PCR; TCRdb's copy has only in-frame clones and lacks some. The repertoire holds some 320,000 clones, with roughly 90% as singletons. The sample was PBMCs or T cells enriched from blood (not recorded which). The receptors stem from a man between 60 and 70 years old who had recovered from COVID-19.

The chain employs TRBV7-9 and TRBJ1-1; 8 bases line up with TRBD1. The CDR3 length is 17 residues. Germline assignment: CDR1 SEHNR and CDR2 FQNEAQ (reference sequence). J lost 0 bases, V lost 5 bases, and 11 bases had no gene match. The CDR3 reads CASSVLPRTGLNTEAFF. The CDR3 bases are TGTGCCAGCAGCGTCCTACCGAGGACAGGGTTGAACACTGAAGCTTTCTTT.

The CDR3 sequence: CASSLGSGAGGLTFQFF. The DNA of the CDR3 is TGTGCCAGCAGCTTAGGATCAGGCGCGGGAGGGCTCACTTTTCAGTTCTTC. The J gene is TRBJ2-1, the V gene TRBV11-3, with 9 positions matching TRBD2. Germline assignment: CDR1 SGHNT and CDR2 YENEEA. There are 17 residues in the CDR3. V lost 1 base to trimming and J lost 13 bases; unmatched junction nucleotides: 17.

The rearrangement joins TRBV7-3 to TRBJ2-3; possibly TRBD2 for D (6 bases). Germline V gives CDR1 SGHTA, CDR2 FQGTGA. V lost 2 bases, J lost 9 bases, and 9 bases lay in between. The length of the CDR3 is 12 residues. The CDR3, as DNA: TGTGCCAGCAGCTTAGGGGGAGGAACGCAGTATTTT. The encoded protein is CASSLGGGTQYF.

V usage is TRBV5-1 and J usage is TRBJ1-4, with 8 nucleotides matching TRBD1. The germline gives CDR1 SGHRS, CDR2 YFSETQ. With 4 bases clipped from V and 8 bases from J, the junction kept 10 bases outside the gene matches. The CDR3 loop spans 15 amino acids. The CDR3 sequence: CASSRTGLVSEKLFF. Written as DNA, the CDR3 is TGCGCCAGCAGCCGGACAGGGCTGGTGAGCGAAAAACTGTTTTTT.

J is TRBJ1-2 and V is TRBV7-2; D is perhaps TRBD1 (5 bases). The length of the CDR3 is 13 residues. V was trimmed by 1 base and J by 9 bases, leaving 12 bases between them. Germline CDR1 SGHTA, CDR2 FQGNSA. The CDR3 sequence: CASSLETASSYTF. For the CDR3, the DNA is TGTGCCAGCAGCTTAGAGACAGCCAGTAGCTACACCTTC.

This clone was picked up a small number of times. V usage is TRBV2 and J usage is TRBJ2-7; 9 bases line up with TRBD1. This CDR3 region has 15 residues. Trimming at V came to 6 bases and at J to 4 bases, leaving 10 bases not matched to a gene. The germline CDR1 and CDR2 sequences are SNHLY and FYNNEI. CDR3 bases: TGTGCCAGCAGGGAGGTGGGACAGGGTTTTTACGAGCAGTACTTC. It is translated as CASREVGQGFYEQYF. Combining the CDR3 with reference TRBV2 and TRBJ2-7 gives the whole variable domain EPEVTQTPSHQVTQMGQEVILRCVPISNHLYFYWYRQILGQKVEFLVSFYNNEISEKSEIFDDQFSVERPDGSNFTLKIRSTKLEDSAMYFCASREVGQGFYEQYFGPGTRLTVT.

This chain connects TRBV27 to TRBJ1-2; D is possibly TRBD1 (5 bases). Germline V CDR1 and CDR2: MNHEY, SMNVEV (reference sequence). This CDR3 spans 14 amino acids. V shed 5 bases and J shed 8 bases, with 18 bases lying between them. The CDR3 DNA reads as TGTGCCAGCAGTCCGGCGCTGGGGCTTTGGGGCTACACCTTC. As protein: CASSPALGLWGYTF.

This clone has only a few counts. The chain joins TRBV18 to TRBJ2-7; 7 bases agree with TRBD1. V lost 2 bases, J lost 3 bases, and 10 bases stayed unmatched. The germline V gene encodes CDR1 KGHSH and CDR2 LQKENI. The CDR3 runs to 16 residues. CDR3 nucleotides: TGTGCCAGCTCACCATCCCGGGACAGAGGTCTCTACGAGCAGTACTTC. Its protein is CASSPSRDRGLYEQYF.

A word on this clone: The junction shows a germline mismatch at one end, possibly a read error. This chain connects TRBV7-7 to TRBJ2-1; 11 positions agree with TRBD2. Per the germline V gene, CDR1 is SSHAT and CDR2 is FNYEAQ (reference sequence). CDR3 length equals 16 residues. The CDR3, as DNA: TGTGCTAGCAGTCAAGGTGGGACTAGCGGTTACAATGAGCAGTTCTTC. Its protein is CASSQGGTSGYNEQFF.

The V call is TRBV29-1, the J call TRBJ2-1; 10 bases are a match to TRBD2. This CDR3 is built from 15 residues. The V segment lost 4 bases and the J segment 6 bases; nucleotides outside the gene matches: 9. CDR1 is SQVTM and CDR2 is ANQGSEA in the germline V gene. CDR3 region: CSVAVAGGTRNEQFF. The CDR3 nucleotides read TGCAGCGTTGCAGTAGCGGGAGGTACCCGCAATGAGCAGTTCTTC.

This clone was picked up one time. Here the CDR3 DNA reads TGTGCCAGCAGCTTAATGGGACAGTCGAACACCGGGGAGCTGTTTTTT. Translation: CASSLMGQSNTGELFF. V and J are TRBV7-3 and TRBJ2-2, with 7 bases identical to TRBD1. The germline V gene encodes CDR1 SGHTA and CDR2 FQGTGA. Trimming cost V 1 base and J 0 bases; bases outside gene matches: 2. This CDR3 is built from 16 residues.

The chain carries TRBV18 and TRBJ2-7; possibly TRBD2 for D (5 bases). Trimming removed 3 bases from V and 7 bases from J, with 13 bases in between. The V gene's germline CDR1 is KGHSH and CDR2 LQKENI. The CDR3 totals 13 residues. The CDR3 sequence is CASSPLGLGEQYF. The CDR3 nucleotides are TGTGCCAGCTCACCTCTCGGACTGGGAGAGCAGTACTTC. The full variable domain, with the rest looked up from reference TRBV18 and TRBJ2-7, is NAGVMQNPRHLVRRRGQEARLRCSPMKGHSHVYWYRQLPEEGLKFMVYLQKENIIDESGMPKERFSAEFPKEGPSILRIQQVVRGDSAAYFCASSPLGLGEQYFGPGTRLTVT.

The J gene is TRBJ1-5, the V gene TRBV5-6; 8 bases are shared with TRBD1. Per germline, CDR1 SGHDT and CDR2 YYEEEE. V shed 4 bases and J 6 bases; nucleotides not matched to a gene: 9. The CDR3 is made up of 15 amino acids. The CDR3, as DNA: TGTGCCAGCAGCCTAGGACAGGGAAGTGGTCAGCCCCAGCATTTT. Residues: CASSLGQGSGQPQHF.

The rearrangement joins TRBV3-1 (or the pseudogene TRBV3-2) to TRBJ1-6; TRBD1 matches at 7 bases. CDR3 size: 14 residues. With V trimmed by 3 bases and J by 8 bases, 4 bases remained unmatched. Germline lookup yields CDR1 LGHDT and CDR2 YNNKEL (reference sequence). CDR3 nucleotides: TGTGCCAGCAGCCACCGGGACAGTTATTCACCCCTCCACTTT. It codes for CASSHRDSYSPLHF.

The chain couples TRBV6-2 or TRBV6-3 to TRBJ2-7, with 8 bases matching TRBD1. Germline V gives CDR1 MNHEY, CDR2 SVGEGT. Unmatched junction bases numbered 3, after V lost 0 bases and J lost 2 bases. The CDR3 extends over 15 amino acids. The CDR3 loop is CASSYSDRAPYEQYF. As DNA, the CDR3 is TGTGCCAGCAGTTACTCGGACAGGGCACCCTACGAGCAGTACTTC.

This rearrangement joins TRBV30 to TRBJ1-2; a weak D match, TRBD1 (6 bases). Between the trimmed V and J ends, which lost 3 bases and 2 bases, there was a span of 13 bases. CDR1 and CDR2 from the germline V gene are GTSNPN and SVGIG (reference sequence). This CDR3 region has 14 residues. The CDR3 DNA follows: TGTGCCTGGAGACAGGGTCTGTTGAACTATGGCTACACCTTC. Translating it yields CAWRQGLLNYGYTF.

The V call is TRBV24-1, the J call TRBJ1-2, with D possibly being TRBD1 (5 bases). CDR3 length equals 13 residues. Germline V lookup: CDR1 KGHDR, CDR2 SFDVKD. Trimming took off 2 bases at V and 7 bases at J, with 10 bases between the two ends. The CDR3 DNA follows: TGTGCCACCAGTGATTCAGGGTTCTCTGGCTACACCTTC. Protein product: CATSDSGFSGYTF.

V usage is TRBV3-1 (or the pseudogene TRBV3-2) and J usage is TRBJ2-1; perhaps TRBD1 as D (7 bases). The CDR3 is made up of 13 amino acids. With 2 bases removed from V and 10 bases from J, the gap between germline ends came to 12 bases. CDR1 is LGHDT, CDR2 YNNKEL, per germline (reference sequence). CDR3 bases: TGTGCCAGCAGCCAATCAGGGGGGTGGGAGCAGTTCTTC. It codes for CASSQSGGWEQFF.

V gene TRBV2 combines with J gene TRBJ1-2; the D gene is possibly TRBD1 (6 bases). Germline-derived CDR1 and CDR2 are SNHLY and FYNNEI. Trimming removed 7 bases from V and 5 bases from J, with 14 bases in between. This CDR3 region has 13 residues. In DNA form, the CDR3 reads TGTGCCAGCACGCAGTTGCAGGGGTATGGCTACACCTTC. This translates into CASTQLQGYGYTF.

The chain uses TRBV24-1 and TRBJ2-1, with 12 positions matching TRBD2. Germline lookup yields CDR1 KGHDR and CDR2 SFDVKD. The V and J ends lost 2 bases and 9 bases, in that order; junction bases with no gene match: 4. This CDR3 has 15 amino acids. The CDR3 region has the DNA TGTGCCACCAGTGATTCTAGCGGGAGGGCCGGTGAGCAGTTCTTC. Its translation is CATSDSSGRAGEQFF.

The chain employs TRBV7-2 and TRBJ2-7; D possibly corresponds to TRBD2 (5 bases). V shed 2 bases and J shed 2 bases, with 19 bases lying between them. The germline gives CDR1 SGHTA, CDR2 FQGNSA. This CDR3 spans 17 amino acids. CDR3 coding DNA: TGTGCCAGCAGCTTATCTCGTACGGGAAGGTTCGCCTACGAGCAGTACTTC. Protein: CASSLSRTGRFAYEQYF.

J is TRBJ1-6 and V is TRBV4-1; D uncertain. V lost 3 bases, J lost 8 bases, and 17 bases lay in between. In germline, CDR1 is MGHRA, CDR2 YSYEKL. CDR3 length: 16 residues. Here the CDR3 reads CASSHPGRSVDSPLHF. The DNA for the CDR3 is TGCGCCAGCAGCCATCCCGGGAGGAGTGTGGATTCACCCCTCCACTTT.

The rearrangement uses TRBV5-1 and TRBJ2-3, with TRBD1 as a possible D gene (6 bases). The V end was cut by 4 bases, the J end by 0 bases, with 21 bases between. The length of the CDR3 is 18 residues. Germline CDR1 SGHRS, CDR2 YFSETQ. In DNA, the CDR3 is TGCGCCAGCAGCGGGGCGACTCTACAGGGCTCTAGCACAGATACGCAGTATTTT. It is translated as CASSGATLQGSSTDTQYF.

CDR3 amino acids: CASSSRKSGAESIYEQYF. For the CDR3, the DNA is TGTGCCAGCAGCTCAAGGAAAAGTGGGGCAGAGTCGATCTACGAGCAGTACTTC. The chain has TRBV7-9 and TRBJ2-7; D may be TRBD1 (5 bases). The CDR3 has 18 amino acids. V dropped 4 bases and J dropped 3 bases, with 25 bases sitting between them. The germline V gene encodes CDR1 SEHNR and CDR2 FQNEAQ (reference sequence).

To note about this clone: Sequence at one end of the junction differs from germline and may be a read error. J is TRBJ1-6 and V is TRBV7-7, with TRBD1 matching 8 bases. This CDR3 spans 14 amino acids. Germline CDR1 and CDR2: SSHAT and FNYEAQ (reference sequence). The CDR3 nucleotides are TGTGCTAGCAGCTCGGGACAGGACAATTCACCCCTCCACTTT. It yields the protein CASSSGQDNSPLHF.

J is TRBJ2-6 and V is TRBV9; 7 bases fit TRBD1. CDR1 and CDR2 (germline): SGDLS, YYNGEE. CDR3 size: 16 residues. The trim removed 4 bases at V and 0 bases at J, leaving 4 bases unmatched. CDR3 nucleotide sequence: TGTGCCAGCAGCCTAGGGGGCCCCTCTGGGGCCAACGTCCTGACTTTC. The encoded protein is CASSLGGPSGANVLTF.

V and J are TRBV30 and TRBJ1-5; 9 nucleotides align to TRBD1. This CDR3 contains 15 residues. Trimming at V came to 3 bases and at J to 5 bases, leaving 8 bases not matched to a gene. Germline V gene lookup returns CDR1 GTSNPN and CDR2 SVGIG (reference sequence). As DNA, the CDR3 is TGTGCCTGGAGAAAAACCGGGACAGGGCATCAGCCCCAGCATTTT. Translated, it gives CAWRKTGTGHQPQHF.

This chain uses TRBV30 with TRBJ1-4; no clear D. V lost 3 bases, J lost 8 bases, and 10 bases lay in between. CDR3 length: 12 amino acids. The germline CDR1 and CDR2 sequences are GTSNPN and SVGIG (reference sequence). The CDR3 sequence: CAWSSSGEKLFF. CDR3 nucleotides: TGTGCCTGGAGCTCATCCGGGGAAAAACTGTTTTTT. Complete variable domain (other parts from reference TRBV30 and TRBJ1-4): SQTIHQWPATLVQPVGSPLSLECTVEGTSNPNLYWYRQAAGRGLQLLFYSVGIGQISSEVPQNLSASRPQDRQFILSSKKLLLSDSGFYLCAWSSSGEKLFFGSGTQLSVL.

The rearrangement joins TRBV7-2 to TRBJ2-7; TRBD2 matches 14 bases. The CDR3 spans 17 residues. Per the germline V gene, CDR1 is SGHTA and CDR2 is FQGNSA. The junction had 9 bases not matched to a gene; V was cut back by 5 bases and J by 3 bases. The CDR3 nucleotides read TGTGCCAGCAGCCCCGGACTAGCGGGAGGCCTCCGCTACGAGCAGTACTTC. Its translation: CASSPGLAGGLRYEQYF.

This chain joins TRBV2 and TRBJ2-3, with D hard to call. With 10 bases removed from V and 2 bases from J, the gap between germline ends came to 10 bases. CDR1 SNHLY and CDR2 FYNNEI come from the germline V gene. CDR3 length: 12 residues. CDR3 sequence (DNA): TGTGCCAACGACCTAGACACAGATACGCAGTATTTT. Amino acids: CANDLDTDTQYF.

This rearrangement joins TRBV7-3 to TRBJ1-1; D is unclear. Trimming took off 0 bases at V and 1 base at J, with 12 bases between the two ends. The CDR3 spans 16 residues. Germline loops: CDR1 SGHTA, CDR2 FQGTGA. The CDR3 sequence is CASSLTYGVGNTEAFF. The CDR3, as DNA: TGTGCCAGCAGCTTAACGTACGGGGTCGGGAACACTGAAGCTTTCTTT.

The CDR3 nucleotides read TGTGCCAGCAGCCCCTTGAGCGGGGGGGTTGGTGAGCAGTTCTTC. Residues: CASSPLSGGVGEQFF. The genes are TRBV7-6 and TRBJ2-1, with 10 bases lining up with TRBD2. The germline CDR1 and CDR2 sequences are SGHVS and FNYEAQ. Losses at the gene ends were 5 bases for V and 9 bases for J; bases not matched to a gene: 10. This CDR3 is 15 amino acids long. The full variable domain, in which reference TRBV7-6 and TRBJ2-1 provide the parts outside the CDR3, is GAGVSQSPRYKVTKRGQDVALRCDPISGHVSLYWYRQALGQGPEFLTYFNYEAQQDKSGLPNDRFSAERPEGSISTLTIQRTEQRDSAMYRCASSPLSGGVGEQFFGPGTRLTVL.